This T cell receptor beta chain comes out of a study of OX40 agonist ivuxolimab in advanced cancers. Study-wide context: Clinicians treated patients with ivuxolimab, an agonistic anti-OX40 (CD134) antibody. Subjects had a mean age of around 60 years, with a range of about 23 to 79; more than 70% were male. Overall study results and limits: No determination was made of the antigen specificity of the expanded peripheral T cells. On average, CD8+ T cells had more expanded clones than CD4+.

TCRdb's table, derived via immunoSEQ multiplex PCR, lists solely in-frame clones and lacks some. The sample lists under 20,000 clones, around 82% occurring once. As regards this clone: Its cognate antigen is unknown.

The CDR3 is 9 amino acids. V lost 9 bases to trimming and J lost 3 bases, with 3 bases between them. Germline V CDR1 and CDR2: MDHEN, SYDVKM. This TCR derives from an adult with an advanced solid tumor such as melanoma, head and neck, liver or kidney cancer. The sample here was CD4+ or CD8+ T cells sorted from blood, taken in a trial of the OX40 agonist ivuxolimab. The chain joins TRBV28 to TRBJ2-7; unclear D gene. The CDR3: CASGYEQYF. The CDR3 DNA sequence: TGTGCCAGTGGCTACGAGCAGTACTTC.